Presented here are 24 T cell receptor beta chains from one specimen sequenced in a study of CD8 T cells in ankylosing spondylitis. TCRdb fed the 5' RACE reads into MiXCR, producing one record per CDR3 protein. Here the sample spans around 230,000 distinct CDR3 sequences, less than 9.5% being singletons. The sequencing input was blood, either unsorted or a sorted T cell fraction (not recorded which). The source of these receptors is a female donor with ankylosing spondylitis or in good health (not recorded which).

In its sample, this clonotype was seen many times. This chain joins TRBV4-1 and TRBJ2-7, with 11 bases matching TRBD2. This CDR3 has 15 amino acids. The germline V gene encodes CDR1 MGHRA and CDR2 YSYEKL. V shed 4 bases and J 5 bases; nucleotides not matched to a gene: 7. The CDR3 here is CASSRLAGGPNEQYF. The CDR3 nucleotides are TGCGCCAGCAGCCGTTTAGCGGGAGGGCCCAACGAGCAGTACTTC.

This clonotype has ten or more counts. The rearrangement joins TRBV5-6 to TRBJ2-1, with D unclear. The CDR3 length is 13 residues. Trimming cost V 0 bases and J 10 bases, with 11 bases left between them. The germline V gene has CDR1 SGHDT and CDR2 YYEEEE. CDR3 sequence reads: CASSLGVIWEQFF. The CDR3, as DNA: TGTGCCAGCAGCTTGGGGGTAATATGGGAGCAGTTCTTC.

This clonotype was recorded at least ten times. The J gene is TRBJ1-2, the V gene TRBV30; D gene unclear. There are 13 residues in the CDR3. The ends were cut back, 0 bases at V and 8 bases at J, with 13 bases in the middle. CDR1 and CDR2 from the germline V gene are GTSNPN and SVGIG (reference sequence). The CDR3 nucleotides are TGTGCCTGGAGTGTACGGGGAGTCCAAGGCTACACCTTC. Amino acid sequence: CAWSVRGVQGYTF.

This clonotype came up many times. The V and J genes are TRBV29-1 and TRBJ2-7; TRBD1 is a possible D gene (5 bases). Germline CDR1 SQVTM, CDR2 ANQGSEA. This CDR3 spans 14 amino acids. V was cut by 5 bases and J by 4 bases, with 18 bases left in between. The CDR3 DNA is TGCAGCGTTAAAGGGCGTCAGGGAACGTACGAGCAGTACTTC. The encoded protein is CSVKGRQGTYEQYF.

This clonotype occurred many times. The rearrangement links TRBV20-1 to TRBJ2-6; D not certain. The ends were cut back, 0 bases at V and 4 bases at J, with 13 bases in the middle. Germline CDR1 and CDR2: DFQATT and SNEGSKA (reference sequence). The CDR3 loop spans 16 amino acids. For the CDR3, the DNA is TGCAGTGCTAGAGATTTAAAGACCCCAGGGGCCAACGTCCTGACTTTC. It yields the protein CSARDLKTPGANVLTF.

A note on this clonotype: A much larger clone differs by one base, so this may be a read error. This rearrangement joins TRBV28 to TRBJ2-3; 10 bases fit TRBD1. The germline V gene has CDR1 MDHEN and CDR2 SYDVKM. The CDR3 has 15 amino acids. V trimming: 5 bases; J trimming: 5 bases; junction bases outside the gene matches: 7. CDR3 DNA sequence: TGTGCCAGCAGTGACCCCAGGACAGGGGGAGATACGCAGTATTTT. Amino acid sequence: CASSDPRTGGDTQYF.

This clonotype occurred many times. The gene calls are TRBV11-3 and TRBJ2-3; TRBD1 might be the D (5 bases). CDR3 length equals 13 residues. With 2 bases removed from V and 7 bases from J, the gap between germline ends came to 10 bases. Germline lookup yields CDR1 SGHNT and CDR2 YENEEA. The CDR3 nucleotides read TGTGCCAGCAGCTTACAGGGTCAGAATACGCAGTATTTT. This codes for CASSLQGQNTQYF. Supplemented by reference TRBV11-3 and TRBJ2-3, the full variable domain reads EAGVVQSPRYKIIEKKQPVAFWCNPISGHNTLYWYLQNLGQGPELLIRYENEEAVDDSQLPKDRFSAERLKGVDSTLKIQPAELGDSAVYLCASSLQGQNTQYFGPGTRLTVL.

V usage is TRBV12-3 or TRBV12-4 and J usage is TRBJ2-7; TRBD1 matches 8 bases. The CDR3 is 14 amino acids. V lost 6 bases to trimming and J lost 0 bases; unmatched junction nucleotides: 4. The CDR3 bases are TGTGCCAGCAGGGGGGACAGGTTCTCCTACGAGCAGTACTTC. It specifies CASRGDRFSYEQYF.

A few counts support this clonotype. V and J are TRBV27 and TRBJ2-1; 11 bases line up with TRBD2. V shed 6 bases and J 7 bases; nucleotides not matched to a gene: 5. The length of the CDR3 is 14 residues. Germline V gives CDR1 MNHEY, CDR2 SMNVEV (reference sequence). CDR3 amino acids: CASRVAGGANEQFF. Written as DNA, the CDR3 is TGTGCCAGCAGGGTAGCGGGAGGGGCGAATGAGCAGTTCTTC.

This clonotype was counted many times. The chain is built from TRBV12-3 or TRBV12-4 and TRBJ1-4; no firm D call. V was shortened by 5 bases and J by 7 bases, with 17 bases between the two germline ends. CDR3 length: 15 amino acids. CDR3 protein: CASSPPAPSGEKLFF. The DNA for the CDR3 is TGTGCCAGCAGTCCTCCGGCCCCGTCGGGTGAAAAACTGTTTTTT.

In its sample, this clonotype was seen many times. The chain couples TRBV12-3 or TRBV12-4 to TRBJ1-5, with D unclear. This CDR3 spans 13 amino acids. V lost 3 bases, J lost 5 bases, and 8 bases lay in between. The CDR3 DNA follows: TGTGCCAGCAGTTTGGAGCGGCATCAGCCCCAGCATTTT. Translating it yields CASSLERHQPQHF.

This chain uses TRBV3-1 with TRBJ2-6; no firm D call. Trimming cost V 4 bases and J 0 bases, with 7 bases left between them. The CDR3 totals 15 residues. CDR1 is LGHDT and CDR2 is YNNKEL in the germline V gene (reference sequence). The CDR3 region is CASSRLISGANVLTF. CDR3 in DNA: TGTGCCAGCAGCCGACTGATCTCTGGGGCCAACGTCCTGACTTTC.

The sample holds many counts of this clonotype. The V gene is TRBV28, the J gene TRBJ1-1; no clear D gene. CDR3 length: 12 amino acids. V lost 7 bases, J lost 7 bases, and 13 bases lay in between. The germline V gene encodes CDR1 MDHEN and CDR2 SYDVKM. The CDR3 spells CASISFRGEAFF. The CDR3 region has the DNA TGTGCCAGCATTTCTTTTCGAGGTGAAGCTTTCTTT.

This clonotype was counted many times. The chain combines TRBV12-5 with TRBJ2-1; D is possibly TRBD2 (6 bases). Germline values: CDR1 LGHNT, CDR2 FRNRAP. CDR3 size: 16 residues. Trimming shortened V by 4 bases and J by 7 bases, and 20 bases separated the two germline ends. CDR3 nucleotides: TGTGCTAGTGGTTCGAGGGTCAGCTTGGGGAGGAATGAGCAGTTCTTC. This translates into CASGSRVSLGRNEQFF.

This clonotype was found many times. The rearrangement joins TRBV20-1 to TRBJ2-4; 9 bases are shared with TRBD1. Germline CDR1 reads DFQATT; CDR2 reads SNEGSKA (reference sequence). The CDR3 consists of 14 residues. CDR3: CSTRQGVTKNIQYF. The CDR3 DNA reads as TGCAGCACCAGACAGGGGGTGACCAAAAACATTCAGTACTTC.

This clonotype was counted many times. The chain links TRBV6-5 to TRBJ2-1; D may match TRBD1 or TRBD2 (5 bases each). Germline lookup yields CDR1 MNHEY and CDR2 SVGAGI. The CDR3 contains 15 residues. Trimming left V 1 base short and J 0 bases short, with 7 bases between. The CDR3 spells CASSYWGSSYNEQFF. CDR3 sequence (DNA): TGTGCCAGCAGTTACTGGGGGAGCTCCTACAATGAGCAGTTCTTC.

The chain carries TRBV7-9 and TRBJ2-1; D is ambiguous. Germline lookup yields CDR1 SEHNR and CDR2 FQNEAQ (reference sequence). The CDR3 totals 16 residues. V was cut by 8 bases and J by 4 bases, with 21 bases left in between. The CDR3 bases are TGTGCCAGCTTCGGAGCTGGCGGACCCTATTACAATGAGCAGTTCTTC. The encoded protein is CASFGAGGPYYNEQFF.

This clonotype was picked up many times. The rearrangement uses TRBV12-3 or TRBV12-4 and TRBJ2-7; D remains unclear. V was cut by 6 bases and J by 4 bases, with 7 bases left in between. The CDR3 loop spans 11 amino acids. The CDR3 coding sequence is TGTGCCAGCAGCTTCAATTACGAGCAGTACTTC. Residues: CASSFNYEQYF.

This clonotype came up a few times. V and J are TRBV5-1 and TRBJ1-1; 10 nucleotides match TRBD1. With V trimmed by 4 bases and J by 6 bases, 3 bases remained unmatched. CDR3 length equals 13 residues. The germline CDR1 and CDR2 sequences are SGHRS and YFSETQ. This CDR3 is CASSPTGGSEAFF. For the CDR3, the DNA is TGCGCCAGCAGCCCGACAGGGGGCTCTGAAGCTTTCTTT.

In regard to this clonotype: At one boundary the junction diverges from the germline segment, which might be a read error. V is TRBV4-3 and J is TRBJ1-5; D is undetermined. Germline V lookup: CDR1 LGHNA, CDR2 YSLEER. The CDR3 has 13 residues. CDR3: CVSSHGLNQPQHF. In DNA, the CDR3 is TGCGTCAGCAGCCACGGGCTTAATCAGCCCCAGCATTTT.

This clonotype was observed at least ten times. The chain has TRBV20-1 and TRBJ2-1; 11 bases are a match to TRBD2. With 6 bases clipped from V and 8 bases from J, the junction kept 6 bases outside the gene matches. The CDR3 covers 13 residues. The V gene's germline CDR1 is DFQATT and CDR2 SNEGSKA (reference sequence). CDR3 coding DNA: TGCAGTGCAACTAGCGGGAGAGTTGATGAGCAGTTCTTC. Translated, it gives CSATSGRVDEQFF.

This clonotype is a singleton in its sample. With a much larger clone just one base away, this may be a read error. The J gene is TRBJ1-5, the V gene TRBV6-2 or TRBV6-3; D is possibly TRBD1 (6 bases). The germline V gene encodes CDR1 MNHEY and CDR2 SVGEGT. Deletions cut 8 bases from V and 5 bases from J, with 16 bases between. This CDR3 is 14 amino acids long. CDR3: CASRPPGHDQPQHF. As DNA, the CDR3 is TGTGCCAGCCGTCCCCCGGGACACGATCAGCCCCAGCATTTT.

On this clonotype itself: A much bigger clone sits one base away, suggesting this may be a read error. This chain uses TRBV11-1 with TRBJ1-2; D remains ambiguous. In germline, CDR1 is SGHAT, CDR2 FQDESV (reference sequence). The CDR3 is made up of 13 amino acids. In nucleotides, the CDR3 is TGTACCAGCAGTATGACTGGAGATTATGGCTACACCTTC. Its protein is CTSSMTGDYGYTF.

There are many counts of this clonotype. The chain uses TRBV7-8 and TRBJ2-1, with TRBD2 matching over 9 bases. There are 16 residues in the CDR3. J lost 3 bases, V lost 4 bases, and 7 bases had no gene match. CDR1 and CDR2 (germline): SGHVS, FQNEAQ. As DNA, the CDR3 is TGTGCCAGCAGCTCATTAGCTAGCGGGGTCTACAATGAGCAGTTCTTC. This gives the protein CASSSLASGVYNEQFF.